This record looks at one TCR beta chain sequence and its context. In germline, CDR1 is SQVTM, CDR2 ANQGSEA. This CDR3 has 13 amino acids. The trim removed 8 bases at V and 7 bases at J, leaving 11 bases unmatched. Original processing notes: Cell counts per sample came from amplifying reference gene primers. Profiled with immunoSEQ multiplex PCR; TCRdb holds only in-frame clones, not every one. The D gene and trimming were derived from the DNA, and the V and J assignments and clone size from that table. The profile shows over 250,000 clones, 75% to 90% of them singletons. These data originate in a study of blood T cell repertoires in COVID-19.

The genes are TRBV29-1 and TRBJ2-5; 9 nucleotides align to TRBD1. The TCR comes from a woman in her 70s with COVID-19, enrolled during active disease. Sequenced material: peripheral blood. The CDR3 reads CSCRTAGQGTQYF. The CDR3 nucleotides are TGCAGCTGCCGGACCGCGGGACAGGGGACCCAGTACTTC.